The present TCR beta chain was sequenced within a study of chemoradiotherapy in HPV16-positive cancers. Germline values: CDR1 SGHAT, CDR2 FQNNGV. The CDR3 is made up of 18 amino acids. J was trimmed by 9 bases and V by 0 bases; bases with no gene match: 10. Whole-study results and caveats: HPV-specific T cells were functionally defined from only a couple of HPV16-positive patients. During treatment, candidate HPV-specific clones and E7-related motifs expanded in tumor.

For this clone: The antigen remains undetermined.

Measured with immunoSEQ multiplex PCR; TCRdb has only the in-frame clones, and not every one. The sample holds over 7,000 clones, 75% to 85% seen once. Repeated repertoire sampling spanned the course of chemoradiotherapy. The rearrangement joins TRBV11-2 to TRBJ2-1; 14 bases fit TRBD2. The specimen was taken from a patient who underwent chemoradiotherapy. The clonotype originates from a human donor with HPV-associated anogenital cancer. The CDR3, as DNA: TGTGCCAGCAGCTTAGATGGTCCCGGGACTAGCGGGAGTAGTGAGCAGTTCTTC. It codes for CASSLDGPGTSGSSEQFF.